A selection of T cell receptor beta chains follows, all from one sample in a study of blood T cell repertoires in COVID-19. Here immunoSEQ multiplex PCR was the method, and the copy in TCRdb shows in-frame clones only, minus some. The sample has 180,000 or so clones; about 87% are singletons. Input material: peripheral blood. These receptors originate from a young woman with acute or convalescent COVID-19. CDR3s include the opening cysteine and the closing phenylalanine or tryptophan. The D gene is left open where the match is weak. Some rows mark clone size as missing; the rest say once, few, many or name a class of expanded clone.

CDR3,DNA,V,J,D,size
CASSLRGEYEQYF,TGTGCCAGCAGCCTCCGCGGGGAATACGAGCAGTACTTC,TRBV11-3,TRBJ2-7,-,once
CASSLDRDRGYTF,TGTGCCAGCAGCTTGGACCGGGACAGGGGCTACACCTTC,TRBV5-4,TRBJ1-2,TRBD1,-
CASGRAGGSNEQFF,TGTGCTAGTGGCCGGGCTGGGGGGTCGAATGAGCAGTTCTTC,TRBV12-5,TRBJ2-1,-,few
CASTNPQDTIYF,TGTGCCAGCACTAACCCGCAAGACACCATATATTTT,TRBV7-2,TRBJ1-3,-,-
CASSWGQDTGELFF,TGTGCCAGCAGCTGGGGACAGGACACCGGGGAGCTGTTTTTT,TRBV5-8,TRBJ2-2,TRBD1,-
CASSLVAGKDTQYF,TGTGCCAGCAGCTTAGTGGCAGGGAAGGATACGCAGTATTTT,TRBV7-6,TRBJ2-3,-,-
CASSGAGQPLSGANVLTF,TGTGCCAGCAGCGGGGCGGGACAGCCACTCTCTGGGGCCAACGTCCTGACTTTC,TRBV7-9,TRBJ2-6,-,-
CASTNRALNTEAFF,TGTGCCAGCACCAACAGGGCCCTAAACACTGAAGCTTTCTTT,TRBV5-4,TRBJ1-1,-,-
CASSYGQDRYF,TGTGCCAGCAGTTATGGACAAGATCGGTATTTT,TRBV6-2/TRBV6-3,TRBJ2-3,-,-
CASSPGTYREAFF,TGTGCCAGCAGTCCCGGGACATACCGTGAAGCTTTCTTT,TRBV11-1,TRBJ1-1,-,-
CASSSPDSDSYEQYF,TGTGCCAGCAGTTCCCCCGACTCGGACTCCTACGAGCAGTACTTC,TRBV28,TRBJ2-7,-,-
CASSLTGTEDEQYF,TGTGCCAGCTCTCTTACCGGGACTGAAGACGAGCAGTACTTC,TRBV18,TRBJ2-7,-,once
CASSIQNREAFF,TGTGCCAGCAGCATCCAAAACAGGGAAGCTTTCTTT,TRBV21-1,TRBJ1-1,-,-
CASSHGANYGYTF,TGTGCCAGCAGCCACGGGGCTAACTATGGCTACACCTTC,TRBV5-8,TRBJ1-2,-,-
CASSQKREGGGELFF,TGTGCCAGCAGTCAGAAGCGGGAGGGTGGCGGGGAGCTGTTTTTT,TRBV28,TRBJ2-2,TRBD2,few
CASPTGGLFF,TGTGCCAGCCCAACGGGGGGCCTGTTCTTC,TRBV12-3/TRBV12-4,TRBJ2-1,-,-
CASSLAGTSPYEQYF,TGTGCCAGCAGCTTAGCGGGGACTAGTCCCTACGAGCAGTACTTC,TRBV7-2,TRBJ2-7,TRBD2,-
CASSPTTNTEAFF,TGCGCCAGCAGCCCCACAACGAACACTGAAGCTTTCTTT,TRBV10-1,TRBJ1-1,-,-
CASTRTALFTDTQYF,TGTGCCTCAACCCGGACAGCATTATTCACAGATACGCAGTATTTT,TRBV10-3,TRBJ2-3,-,-
CASSFREGRFYNEQFF,TGTGCCAGCAGTTTCCGGGAGGGAAGATTTTACAATGAGCAGTTCTTC,TRBV28,TRBJ2-1,TRBD2,-
CASSLATGDSPLHF,TGCGCCAGCAGCTTGGCTACCGGTGATTCACCCCTTCACTTT,TRBV5-1,TRBJ1-6,-,-
CASSPRRGLSHNEQFF,TGTGCCAGCTCACCAAGGCGGGGTCTGTCACACAATGAGCAGTTCTTC,TRBV18,TRBJ2-1,-,-
CASSLTPGHRGETFF,TGCGCCAGCAGCTTAACCCCGGGCCACCGGGGTGAAACTTTCTTT,TRBV4-1,TRBJ1-1,-,-
CAISPDTPSYEQYF,TGTGCCATCAGTCCGGACACCCCCTCCTACGAGCAGTACTTC,TRBV10-3,TRBJ2-7,-,-
CASSNRGLYGYTF,TGTGCCAGCAGCAACAGAGGACTTTATGGCTACACCTTC,TRBV6-5,TRBJ1-2,-,-
CASERDIHPGGNQPQHF,TGTGCCAGCGAACGGGACATCCACCCCGGGGGCAATCAGCCCCAGCATTTT,TRBV19,TRBJ1-5,-,few
CASSWQGKVTEAFF,TGTGCCAGCAGTTGGCAGGGTAAGGTCACTGAAGCTTTCTTT,TRBV6-6,TRBJ1-1,-,few
CASSYSTGGTNSPLHF,TGTGCCAGCAGTTACTCGACAGGGGGGACTAATTCACCCCTCCACTTT,TRBV6-5,TRBJ1-6,TRBD1,-
CATSAWHSGVTDTQYF,TGTGCCACCAGTGCCTGGCATAGCGGAGTCACAGATACGCAGTATTTT,TRBV24-1,TRBJ2-3,-,-
CASTSSAYNEQFF,TGTGCCAGTACCTCTAGCGCTTACAATGAGCAGTTCTTC,TRBV6-5,TRBJ2-1,-,-
CSVGTGGDTQYF,TGCAGCGTTGGGACAGGGGGAGATACGCAGTATTTT,TRBV29-1,TRBJ2-3,TRBD1,few
CASQQGGSYEQYF,TGCGCCAGTCAACAGGGCGGTAGCTACGAGCAGTACTTC,TRBV10-2,TRBJ2-7,-,-
CATQAGAGGDTQYF,TGTGCCACCCAAGCGGGCGCAGGGGGAGATACGCAGTATTTT,TRBV15,TRBJ2-3,-,-
CASRRNYQRQGAEAFF,TGTGCCAGCAGGCGAAACTACCAACGACAGGGAGCTGAAGCTTTCTTT,TRBV2,TRBJ1-1,TRBD1,-
CASSQDREDRAFF,TGCGCCAGCAGCCAAGATCGAGAAGATCGGGCTTTCTTT,TRBV4-1,TRBJ1-1,-,-
CASTGTSRHEQYF,TGTGCCAGTACCGGGACTAGTCGCCACGAGCAGTACTTC,TRBV2,TRBJ2-7,TRBD2,-
CATSREGGLVGTDTQYF,TGTGCCACCAGCAGAGAAGGGGGACTAGTCGGCACAGATACGCAGTATTTT,TRBV15,TRBJ2-3,TRBD2,-
CASSFGTGSYEQYF,TGTGCCAGCAGCTTCGGGACAGGCTCCTACGAGCAGTACTTC,TRBV11-2,TRBJ2-7,TRBD1,-
CATSDINQPQHF,TGTGCCACCAGTGACATTAATCAGCCCCAGCATTTT,TRBV24-1,TRBJ1-5,-,-
CARGRTGTEKLFF,TGTGCCAGAGGGCGGACTGGCACGGAAAAACTGTTTTTT,TRBV2,TRBJ1-4,-,-
CASTGDLYYGYTF,TGTGCCAGCACGGGTGACCTATACTATGGCTACACCTTC,TRBV2,TRBJ1-2,-,once
CSTLEVSEQFF,TGCAGCACACTAGAGGTCAGTGAGCAGTTCTTC,TRBV29-1,TRBJ2-1,-,once
CAWSHLGTGFSRGQFF,TGTGCCTGGAGTCATCTCGGGACAGGGTTTTCCAGGGGGCAGTTCTTC,TRBV30,TRBJ2-1,TRBD1,-
CASSVIDEQFF,TGTGCCAGCAGCGTTATCGATGAGCAGTTCTTC,TRBV7-9,TRBJ2-1,-,-
CASSLAGTEIDHYGYTF,TGTGCCAGCAGTTTGGCGGGGACAGAGATAGACCACTATGGCTACACCTTC,TRBV28,TRBJ1-2,TRBD1,-
CASSEALVYRDEQYF,TGTGCCAGCAGTGAAGCGCTGGTTTACAGGGACGAGCAGTACTTC,TRBV6-1,TRBJ2-7,-,-
CASSHRFTGHTEAFF,TGTGCCAGCAGCCATCGATTTACAGGGCACACTGAAGCTTTCTTT,TRBV7-2,TRBJ1-1,-,-
CASSLGRSTEAFF,TGTGCCAGCAGCTTAGGGAGGTCCACTGAAGCTTTCTTT,TRBV11-1,TRBJ1-1,-,-